This T cell receptor (beta chain) was identified in a study of blood T cell repertoires in COVID-19. Study-level information: Samples taken during acute and convalescent COVID-19 were collected in the United States, Italy and Spain. PBMCs, B-cell-depleted T cells, or T cells provided the cDNA or gDNA that made up the material.

The germline V gene has CDR1 SGDLS and CDR2 YYNGEE. The CDR3 extends over 15 amino acids. With V trimmed by 3 bases and J by 3 bases, 2 bases remained unmatched. Source study methods: Amplification from reference gene primers served as the basis for estimated nucleated cell counts. Clones were read by immunoSEQ multiplex PCR, and TCRdb kept only the in-frame ones, dropping some. Clone size and the V and J calls come from that table; the DNA yielded D and trimming. Of more than 55,000 clones listed, around 80% are singletons. Sequencing used peripheral blood. J is TRBJ2-1 and V is TRBV9, with 11 bases matching TRBD2. The TCR was taken from a human donor in a cohort sampled during active COVID-19. DNA for the CDR3: TGTGCCAGCAGCGCCGGACTAGCGGGCTACAATGAGCAGTTCTTC. It specifies CASSAGLAGYNEQFF.